This T cell receptor beta chain appears in the sequencing data of a study of early T cells in non-severe SARS-CoV-2 infection. Trimming removed 5 bases from V and 3 bases from J; junction bases left unmatched: 3. CDR1 is MDHEN and CDR2 is SYDVKM in the germline V gene. This CDR3 spans 13 amino acids. One entry per CDR3 protein results from TCRdb running MiXCR on the 5' RACE reads. Among about 80,000 distinct CDR3 sequences listed, roughly 13% were seen once. Sequences were obtained from whole blood. This TCR was recovered from an adult who was a healthcare worker with PCR-confirmed SARS-CoV-2 infection or an uninfected control (not recorded which). V usage is TRBV28 and J usage is TRBJ1-1; 7 bases map to TRBD1. CDR3: CASSITGDTEAFF. For the CDR3, the DNA is TGTGCCAGCAGTATCACAGGGGACACTGAAGCTTTCTTT.